The rows below give T cell receptor beta chains drawn from one sample of a study of control samples from healthy donors and cancer patients. The repertoire was sequenced with immunoSEQ multiplex PCR; TCRdb's copy has only in-frame clones and lacks some. In the table there are over 70,000 clones, 85% to 90% of which are singletons. Sequenced sample: blood. The receptors shown here come from a woman aged 60-70 years in good health. CDR3s include the opening cysteine and the closing phenylalanine or tryptophan. D genes are given only for firm matches. Not every row has a clone size; where given, it reads once, few, many or a size class.

D gene,V gene,clone size,J gene,CDR3 DNA,CDR3 protein
.,TRBV19,once,TRBJ2-7,TGTGCCAGTAGCAGGTTGCAGACAGAAGAGCAGTACTTC,CASSRLQTEEQYF
.,TRBV15,.,TRBJ2-3,TGTGCCACCAGCAATCCTGGGACTAGCACAGATACGCAGTATTTT,CATSNPGTSTDTQYF
.,TRBV28,.,TRBJ1-2,TGTGCCAGCAGGCACGACAGACTCTATGGCTACACCTTC,CASRHDRLYGYTF
TRBD2,TRBV6-5,.,TRBJ2-1,TGTGCCAGCGTAAGTGTAGCGGGGGGCTACAATGAGCAGTTCTTC,CASVSVAGGYNEQFF
TRBD1,TRBV7-9,.,TRBJ2-2,TGTGCCAGCCCCCCAGGGGGCTGGACCGGGGAGCTGTTTTTT,CASPPGGWTGELFF
.,TRBV7-2,once,TRBJ2-7,TGTGCCAGCAGCCCGCGGACTGGCTCCTACGAGCAGTACTTC,CASSPRTGSYEQYF
TRBD1,TRBV7-3,.,TRBJ2-7,TGTGCCAGCAGCCTCTACAGGGGTCCCTACGAGCAGTACTTC,CASSLYRGPYEQYF
.,TRBV11-2,.,TRBJ2-7,TGTGCCAGCAGCTTGGGTGGGACGGTAGCCTACGAGCAGTACTTC,CASSLGGTVAYEQYF
.,TRBV7-9,.,TRBJ1-2,TGTGCCAGCAGCTTATCGGGAGCTAACTATGGCTACACCTTC,CASSLSGANYGYTF
TRBD2,TRBV7-2,.,TRBJ2-5,TGTGCCAGCAGCTTCGGGACTAGCGGGAGTGGCCAAGAGACCCAGTACTTC,CASSFGTSGSGQETQYF
TRBD1,TRBV27,.,TRBJ2-7,TGTGCCAGCAGCCACACCGGGACAGGGCTCCACGAGCAGTACTTC,CASSHTGTGLHEQYF
TRBD1,TRBV24-1,.,TRBJ2-3,TGTGCCACCGCCGAGCAGGGGGCGTCAGATACGCAGTATTTT,CATAEQGASDTQYF
.,TRBV10-2,.,TRBJ2-7,TGCGCCAGCAGTGAGGATGCCCTTGGCCAATACGAGCAGTACTTC,CASSEDALGQYEQYF
.,TRBV9,.,TRBJ2-2,TGTGCCAGCGGGGGACAAAACACCGGGGAGCTGTTTTTT,CASGGQNTGELFF
.,TRBV5-4,.,TRBJ1-2,TGTGCCAGCAGCTTGGACGGTGGCTACACCTTC,CASSLDGGYTF
.,TRBV6-5,.,TRBJ2-2,TGTGCCAGCAGTTTGGGCAAAAACACCGGGGAGCTGTTTTTT,CASSLGKNTGELFF
TRBD1,TRBV5-6,.,TRBJ2-6,TGTGCCAGCTTTAGGGGGCTGGCTGGGGCCAACGTCCTGACTTTC,CASFRGLAGANVLTF
.,TRBV6-1,.,TRBJ1-2,TGTGCCAGCAGTGAAGTTGTAGGAGTGGGAATCTATGGCTACACCTTC,CASSEVVGVGIYGYTF
.,TRBV19,few,TRBJ1-5,TGTGCCAGTAGTGGCAATCAGCCCCAGCATTTT,CASSGNQPQHF
.,TRBV6-1,few,TRBJ2-6,TGTGCCAGCAGTGAACAGAGCTCTGGGGCCAACGTCCTGACTTTC,CASSEQSSGANVLTF
TRBD1,TRBV2,.,TRBJ1-2,TGTGCCAGCAGCCCCGGGACAGTCTATGGCTACACCTTC,CASSPGTVYGYTF
.,TRBV19,.,TRBJ1-2,TGTGCCAGTAGGAAAGGGACACTCTTTAACTATGGCTACACCTTC,CASRKGTLFNYGYTF
.,TRBV7-9,.,TRBJ2-7,TGTGCCAGCAGCTTAGCCCCCGTAAGGGGTGTTGACGAGCAGTACTTC,CASSLAPVRGVDEQYF
TRBD1,TRBV9,.,TRBJ2-7,TGTGCCAGCAGCGTAGGAGAGACAGGGGTCTACGAGCAGTACTTC,CASSVGETGVYEQYF
.,TRBV2,.,TRBJ2-3,TGTGCCAGCAGTCTAGCAACTAGCACAGATACGCAGTATTTT,CASSLATSTDTQYF
.,TRBV6-5,.,TRBJ2-5,TGTGCTACATCAGCTGGGGAGACCCAGTACTTC,CATSAGETQYF
.,TRBV3-1/TRBV3-2,.,TRBJ2-3,TGTGCCAGCAGCCACCTTCCTAGCACAGATACGCAGTATTTT,CASSHLPSTDTQYF
.,TRBV7-8,.,TRBJ1-6,TGTGCCAGCAGCTTACTCGGGAATCGGAATTCACCCCTCCACTTT,CASSLLGNRNSPLHF
TRBD1,TRBV4-3,.,TRBJ2-1,TGCGCCAGCAGCCAAGAAGGTGGACAGGGGTACAATGAGCAGTTCTTC,CASSQEGGQGYNEQFF